The rows below give T cell receptor beta chains drawn from one sample of a study of T cells after yellow fever vaccination. One entry per CDR3 protein results from TCRdb running MiXCR on the 5' RACE reads. The sample lists a few hundred thousand distinct CDR3 sequences, more than 3.5% seen once, with 15% to 20% in the top ten. The source was PBMCs, collected 15 days after the yellow fever booster vaccination. The receptors stem from a man younger than 30 who received the YFV17D yellow fever vaccine. Each CDR3 is given with its conserved first and last residue. Fields, in order: CDR3 length, D gene, clone size, J gene, V gene, CDR3 protein, CDR3 DNA. A D gene is named only where the DNA matches it firmly. Clone size is stated in some rows and not others, as once, few, many or a class when expanded.

15,NA,many,TRBJ2-3,TRBV7-6,CASSFFTSLTDTQYF,TGTGCCAGCAGCTTTTTTACTAGTTTAACAGATACGCAGTATTTT
13,NA,many,TRBJ1-1,TRBV6-9,CALPGRENTEAFF,TGTGCCCTACCTGGGAGGGAGAACACTGAAGCTTTCTTT
13,NA,few,TRBJ1-4,TRBV30,CAWRPGLNEKLFF,TGTGCCTGGAGGCCGGGGCTTAATGAAAAACTGTTTTTT
20,NA,many,TRBJ2-5,TRBV4-1,CASSQDQRWDQCGPQETQYF,TGCGCCAGCAGCCAAGATCAAAGGTGGGACCAGTGCGGGCCTCAAGAGACCCAGTACTTC
15,TRBD2,many,TRBJ2-5,TRBV28,CASSLTSGYQETQYF,TGTGCCAGCAGTTTAACTAGCGGGTACCAAGAGACCCAGTACTTC
14,TRBD2,NA,TRBJ2-3,TRBV20-1,CSATLAGGTDTQYF,TGCAGTGCTACACTAGCGGGGGGCACAGATACGCAGTATTTT
16,NA,NA,TRBJ2-3,TRBV4-1,CASSQDSVRSGDTQYF,TGCGCCAGCAGCCAAGATAGCGTGAGGAGCGGAGATACGCAGTATTTT
14,NA,many,TRBJ2-7,TRBV20-1,CSAPVVKLPYEQYF,TGCAGTGCCCCAGTCGTGAAGCTTCCCTACGAGCAGTACTTC
17,TRBD2,many,TRBJ2-3,TRBV4-3,CASSQEGRGGYADTQYF,TGCGCCAGCAGCCAAGAAGGGCGGGGGGGCTACGCAGATACGCAGTATTTT
16,NA,many,TRBJ1-1,TRBV9,CASSPGGRRAWTEAFF,TGTGCCAGCAGCCCAGGCGGGCGAAGGGCTTGGACTGAAGCTTTCTTT
13,TRBD2,many,TRBJ2-5,TRBV29-1,CSAHSGGGETQYF,TGCAGCGCCCATAGCGGGGGAGGGGAGACCCAGTACTTC
14,NA,many,TRBJ1-5,TRBV12-3/TRBV12-4,CASSVGDSNQPQHF,TGTGCCAGCAGTGTAGGGGATAGCAATCAGCCCCAGCATTTT
13,NA,few,TRBJ1-1,TRBV7-2,CASSLVVIPEAFF,TGTGCCAGCAGCTTAGTCGTCATTCCCGAAGCTTTCTTT
13,NA,many,TRBJ2-1,TRBV24-1,CATSDFGGNEQFF,TGTGCCACCAGTGATTTCGGGGGTAATGAGCAGTTCTTC
14,NA,many,TRBJ1-2,TRBV5-4,CASSLFYRNYGYTF,TGTGCCAGCAGCTTATTTTATCGAAACTATGGCTACACCTTC
15,NA,many,TRBJ1-6,TRBV5-1,CASSLRGPDNSPLHF,TGCGCCAGCAGCTTGCGGGGCCCAGATAATTCACCCCTCCACTTT
13,NA,many,TRBJ1-6,TRBV28,CASSSQVNSPLHF,TGTGCCAGCAGTTCCCAGGTTAATTCACCCCTCCACTTT
10,NA,many,TRBJ2-5,TRBV20-1,CSAWGSQLYF,TGCAGTGCCTGGGGCAGCCAACTTTACTTC
15,TRBD2,many,TRBJ2-1,TRBV7-2,CASSPGGASLYEQFF,TGTGCCAGCTCCCCCGGGGGGGCTAGTCTCTATGAGCAGTTCTTC
16,NA,many,TRBJ2-2,TRBV5-4,CASSYGDRGYTGELFF,TGTGCCAGCAGCTATGGAGACAGAGGCTACACCGGGGAGCTGTTTTTT
13,NA,many,TRBJ2-7,TRBV18,CASSPQDLYEQYF,TGTGCCAGCTCACCCCAGGACCTCTACGAGCAGTACTTC
12,NA,many,TRBJ2-2,TRBV10-3,CAISEKPGELFF,TGTGCCATCAGTGAAAAGCCCGGGGAGCTGTTTTTT
15,TRBD1,many,TRBJ2-3,TRBV5-4,CASRPGQANTDTQYF,TGTGCCAGCAGACCTGGACAGGCCAACACAGATACGCAGTATTTT
13,TRBD1,many,TRBJ2-3,TRBV20-1,CSARTGGTDTQYF,TGCAGTGCTAGGACAGGGGGCACAGATACGCAGTATTTT
14,NA,many,TRBJ1-6,TRBV13,CASSLAGSDSPLHF,TGTGCCAGCAGCTTAGCAGGGTCGGATTCACCCCTCCACTTT
15,NA,many,TRBJ1-1,TRBV5-1,CASSLAGLVNTEAFF,TGCGCCAGCAGCTTGGCTGGGCTCGTGAACACTGAAGCTTTCTTT
15,NA,many,TRBJ2-7,TRBV2,CASRTWGVSSYEQYF,TGTGCCAGCAGAACGTGGGGCGTTAGCTCCTACGAGCAGTACTTC
16,NA,many,TRBJ2-5,TRBV5-4,CASSAGPPTGQETQYF,TGTGCCAGCAGCGCAGGACCACCCACTGGGCAAGAGACCCAGTACTTC
13,NA,many,TRBJ1-1,TRBV6-6,CASMDQGDTEAFF,TGTGCCAGCATGGACCAGGGAGACACTGAAGCTTTCTTT
15,TRBD1,many,TRBJ2-2,TRBV4-1,CASSQGDRVTGELFF,TGCGCCAGCAGCCAAGGGGACAGGGTGACCGGGGAGCTGTTTTTT
9,NA,NA,TRBJ2-5,TRBV20-1,CSALETQYF,TGCAGTGCTCTAGAGACCCAGTACTTC
14,NA,many,TRBJ2-2,TRBV7-2,CASSLEGGTGELFF,TGTGCCAGCAGCTTAGAGGGCGGTACCGGGGAGCTGTTTTTT
14,TRBD1,many,TRBJ1-1,TRBV28,CASSTQGGGTEAFF,TGTGCCAGCAGTACGCAGGGGGGTGGCACTGAAGCTTTCTTT
15,TRBD1,many,TRBJ2-5,TRBV10-2,CASSERAGGGETQYF,TGCGCCAGCAGTGAACGCGCAGGGGGTGGAGAGACCCAGTACTTC
13,NA,many,TRBJ2-2,TRBV7-2,CASSPPYTGELFF,TGTGCCAGCAGCCCCCCCTACACCGGGGAGCTGTTTTTT
16,TRBD2,few,TRBJ2-1,TRBV28,CASSRPGAGGQGEQFF,TGTGCCAGCAGCCGACCGGGCGCGGGGGGGCAGGGTGAGCAGTTCTTC
19,NA,many,TRBJ2-1,TRBV24-1,CATSDTLRQPSTSYNEQFF,TGTGCCACCAGTGATACACTCCGGCAGCCCTCCACCTCCTACAATGAGCAGTTCTTC
11,NA,many,TRBJ2-3,TRBV11-3,CASSWGDTQYF,TGTGCCAGCAGCTGGGGGGATACGCAGTATTTT
15,TRBD1,many,TRBJ2-3,TRBV7-2,CASSLGRGLVDTQYF,TGTGCCAGCAGCTTAGGCAGGGGGCTTGTAGATACGCAGTATTTT
14,NA,many,TRBJ1-3,TRBV4-1,CASSQVWAGNTIYF,TGCGCCAGCAGCCAAGTATGGGCTGGAAACACCATATATTTT
14,NA,many,TRBJ2-5,TRBV6-1,CASSEVTATETQYF,TGTGCCAGCAGTGAAGTGACAGCGACTGAGACCCAGTACTTC
14,NA,many,TRBJ1-4,TRBV18,CASSRMGTNEKLFF,TGTGCCAGCTCTCGCATGGGTACTAATGAAAAACTGTTTTTT
14,NA,many,TRBJ1-2,TRBV7-9,CASSLAWDVYGYTF,TGTGCCAGCAGCTTAGCTTGGGACGTCTATGGCTACACCTTC
14,NA,many,TRBJ1-4,TRBV5-6,CASSGRRLPEKLFF,TGTGCCAGCAGCGGACGGAGGTTGCCAGAAAAACTGTTTTTT
11,NA,many,TRBJ1-6,TRBV6-7,CASSYWHEIHF,TGTGCCAGCAGTTACTGGCATGAAATCCACTTT